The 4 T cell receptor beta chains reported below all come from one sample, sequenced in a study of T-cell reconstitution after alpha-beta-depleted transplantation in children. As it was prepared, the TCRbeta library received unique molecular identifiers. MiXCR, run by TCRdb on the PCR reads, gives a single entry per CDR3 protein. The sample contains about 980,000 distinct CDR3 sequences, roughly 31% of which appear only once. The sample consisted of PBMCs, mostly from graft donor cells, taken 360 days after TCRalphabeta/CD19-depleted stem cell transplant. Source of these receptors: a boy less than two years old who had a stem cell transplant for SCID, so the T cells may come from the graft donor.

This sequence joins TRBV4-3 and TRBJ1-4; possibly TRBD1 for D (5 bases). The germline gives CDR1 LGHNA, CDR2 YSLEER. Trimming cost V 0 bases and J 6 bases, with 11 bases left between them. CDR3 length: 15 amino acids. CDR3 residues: CASSQEPGADEKLFF. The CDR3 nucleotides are TGCGCCAGCAGCCAAGAGCCTGGGGCTGATGAAAAACTGTTTTTT.

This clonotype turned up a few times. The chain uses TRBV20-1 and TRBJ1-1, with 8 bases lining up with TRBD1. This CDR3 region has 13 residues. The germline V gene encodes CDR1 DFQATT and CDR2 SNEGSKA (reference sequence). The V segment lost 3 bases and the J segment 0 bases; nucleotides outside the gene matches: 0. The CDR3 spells CSARDRVNTEAFF. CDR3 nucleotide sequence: TGCAGTGCTAGGGACAGGGTGAACACTGAAGCTTTCTTT.

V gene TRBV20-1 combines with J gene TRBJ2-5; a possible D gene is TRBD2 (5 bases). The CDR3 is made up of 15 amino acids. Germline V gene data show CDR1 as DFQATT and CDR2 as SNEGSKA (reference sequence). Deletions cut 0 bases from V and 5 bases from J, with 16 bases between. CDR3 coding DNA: TGCAGTGCTAGAGATAGTCAGGCTTCGGGGGAGACCCAGTACTTC. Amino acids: CSARDSQASGETQYF.

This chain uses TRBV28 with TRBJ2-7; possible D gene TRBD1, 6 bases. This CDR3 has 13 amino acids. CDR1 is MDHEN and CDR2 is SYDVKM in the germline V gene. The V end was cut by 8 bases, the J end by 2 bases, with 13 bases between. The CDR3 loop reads CASGFRGPYEQYF. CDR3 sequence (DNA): TGTGCCAGCGGATTCAGGGGACCCTACGAGCAGTACTTC.